These 5 T cell receptor beta chains were all obtained from the same sample, sequenced in a study of neurological immune-mediated disorders (dated 2019 in TCRdb). The method behind the library was 5' RACE. Sequencing instrument: Illumina HiSeq 2500. Through fastp at Q25 and MiXCR, TCRdb rebuilt clones from the public reads, retaining in-frame beta chains. Each CDR3 protein gets just one entry, which takes the most common genes and DNA from the rows behind it. In all, the sample holds approximately 38,000 distinct CDR3 sequences, and under 14% of those were seen once. The ten largest clones take up roughly 3.9% of the sample. The sequenced material came from CD4+ T cells from blood. These receptors were obtained from a woman aged 25 to 45 with HTLV-1-associated myelopathy (HAM/TSP).

This clonotype came up many times. The chain carries TRBV19 and TRBJ2-3, with 11 nucleotides matching TRBD2. CDR3 size: 16 residues. The germline V gene has CDR1 LNHDA and CDR2 SQIVND (reference sequence). Germline trimming cut 7 bases from V and 4 bases from J; bases unmatched to any gene: 10. Here the CDR3 reads CASKDSGGASPDTQYF. The CDR3 nucleotides are TGTGCCAGTAAAGATAGCGGGGGGGCTTCTCCAGATACGCAGTATTTT.

The table lists this clonotype with many counts. V gene TRBV20-1 combines with J gene TRBJ2-3, with D perhaps matching TRBD1 or TRBD2 (5 bases each). The V gene lost 5 bases and the J gene lost 0 bases, with 15 bases spanning the gap. Germline V gene data show CDR1 as DFQATT and CDR2 as SNEGSKA (reference sequence). The CDR3 loop spans 15 amino acids. CDR3: CSAARDGKSTDTQYF. The CDR3 nucleotides are TGCAGTGCTGCCCGGGACGGGAAAAGCACAGATACGCAGTATTTT.

This clonotype has at least ten counts. V and J are TRBV5-1 and TRBJ2-3, with TRBD2 matching over 15 bases. With V trimmed by 4 bases and J by 0 bases, 9 bases remained unmatched. Germline CDR1 SGHRS, CDR2 YFSETQ. The CDR3 consists of 19 residues. CDR3 protein: CASSPGGTSGGPSTDTQYF. CDR3 bases: TGCGCCAGCAGCCCCGGAGGGACTAGCGGGGGGCCTAGCACAGATACGCAGTATTTT. Supplemented by reference TRBV5-1 and TRBJ2-3, the full variable domain reads KAGVTQTPRYLIKTRGQQVTLSCSPISGHRSVSWYQQTPGQGLQFLFEYFSETQRNKGNFPGRFSGRQFSNSRSEMNVSTLELGDSALYLCASSPGGTSGGPSTDTQYFGPGTRLTVL.

This clonotype appeared many times. The chain links TRBV4-1 to TRBJ1-5; D call uncertain. This CDR3 is built from 16 residues. V was trimmed by 2 bases and J by 0 bases, leaving 11 bases between them. CDR1 is MGHRA and CDR2 is YSYEKL in the germline V gene. The CDR3 nucleotides read TGCGCCAGCAGCCAAACCCAGTGGGATAGCAATCAGCCCCAGCATTTT. This sequence encodes CASSQTQWDSNQPQHF.

This clonotype was counted ten times or more. The chain employs TRBV20-1 and TRBJ1-4; D is perhaps TRBD1 (5 bases). V lost 3 bases and J lost 0, with 8 bases in between. Germline CDR1 DFQATT, CDR2 SNEGSKA (reference sequence). The CDR3 runs 14 residues. The CDR3 region is CSASSGPTNEKLFF. CDR3 in DNA: TGCAGTGCTAGCTCAGGGCCAACTAATGAAAAACTGTTTTTT.